The next 30 T cell receptor beta chains were all read from a single sample in a study of cytomegalovirus exposure and HLA in healthy donors. PCR amplification relied on 60 Vbeta primers (plus 13 Jbeta primers). The protocol was immunoSEQ multiplex PCR, while the TCRdb copy is restricted to in-frame clones and leaves out a portion. The profile shows fewer than 200,000 clones, roughly 82% of them singletons. What was sequenced was PBMCs. The receptors come from a woman aged 50 to 60 in good health and CMV-seronegative.

The rearrangement links TRBV7-6 to TRBJ2-5; 10 bases match TRBD1. Per germline, CDR1 SGHVS and CDR2 FNYEAQ. The CDR3 contains 13 residues. Trimming took 3 bases from V and 11 from J; bases not matched to a gene: 6. The chain's CDR3 is CASSFGQGGEQYF. CDR3 DNA: TGTGCCAGCAGCTTCGGACAGGGGGGGGAGCAGTACTTC.

This sequence joins TRBV28 and TRBJ2-2; TRBD1 might be the D (6 bases). The V end was cut by 5 bases, the J end by 1 base, with 14 bases between. Per germline, CDR1 MDHEN and CDR2 SYDVKM. This CDR3 has 16 amino acids. The CDR3 DNA follows: TGTGCCAGCAGTACCCCCGGGACAAAGAACACCGGGGAGCTGTTTTTT. Translated, it gives CASSTPGTKNTGELFF.

The rearrangement links TRBV30 to TRBJ1-4; D gene uncertain. V lost 0 bases and J 5 bases, leaving 13 bases between the germline ends. The CDR3 spans 15 residues. CDR1 and CDR2 (germline): GTSNPN, SVGIG (reference sequence). Written as DNA, the CDR3 is TGTGCCTGGAGTGTGTCTCGGGTTTACAATGAAAAACTGTTTTTT. Translated, it gives CAWSVSRVYNEKLFF.

This clone was recorded a few times. The junction departs from germline at one end; a sequencing error may be responsible. DNA for the CDR3: TGTGCCAGCGGTGAACAGGGGGCGAAGACCCAGTACTTC. Its protein product is CASGEQGAKTQYF. The chain uses TRBV2 and TRBJ2-5, with 9 bases aligning to TRBD1. CDR3 length equals 13 residues. Germline-derived CDR1 and CDR2 are SNHLY and FYNNEI.

The chain carries TRBV10-1 and TRBJ2-1, with D possibly TRBD2 on 6 matching bases. Germline lookup yields CDR1 WNHNN and CDR2 SYGVQD (reference sequence). Trimming removed 3 bases from V and 4 bases from J, with 16 bases in between. The CDR3 loop spans 16 amino acids. In DNA form, the CDR3 reads TGCGCCAGCAGTGAAGTCGGGACTGGATTGTACAATGAGCAGTTCTTC. Residues: CASSEVGTGLYNEQFF.

The chain is built from TRBV2 and TRBJ1-5; TRBD1 is a possible D gene (5 bases). The CDR3 covers 14 residues. Germline CDR1 is SNHLY and CDR2 is FYNNEI. V lost 2 bases and J 7 bases, leaving 12 bases between the germline ends. CDR3 protein: CASSELQGGQPQHF. Written as DNA, the CDR3 is TGTGCCAGCAGTGAACTTCAGGGTGGACAGCCCCAGCATTTT.

The V call is TRBV27, the J call TRBJ2-7; maybe TRBD2 (6 bases). Per the germline V gene, CDR1 is MNHEY and CDR2 is SMNVEV (reference sequence). The CDR3 runs to 12 residues. V gave up 10 bases and J gave up 3 bases, with 13 bases separating them. CDR3 sequence: CATGLHNYEQYF. The DNA for the CDR3 is TGTGCCACGGGACTCCATAACTACGAGCAGTACTTC.

The chain joins TRBV19 to TRBJ2-1; 11 nucleotides line up with TRBD2. J was trimmed by 3 bases and V by 6 bases; bases with no gene match: 4. The CDR3 consists of 15 residues. Germline values: CDR1 LNHDA, CDR2 SQIVND (reference sequence). CDR3 amino acids: CASRDLAGGYNEQFF. The CDR3 DNA reads TGTGCCAGTAGGGATCTAGCGGGGGGCTACAATGAGCAGTTCTTC.

V and J are TRBV27 and TRBJ2-2; 14 nucleotides align to TRBD2. The germline CDR1 and CDR2 sequences are MNHEY and SMNVEV (reference sequence). The CDR3 contains 16 residues. J gave up 6 bases and V 6 bases, and 6 bases lay outside the gene matches. The CDR3 protein is CASRGLAGVGAGELFF. CDR3 in DNA: TGTGCCAGCAGGGGACTAGCGGGAGTTGGAGCCGGGGAGCTGTTTTTT.

This clone was recorded only once. V gene TRBV5-4 combines with J gene TRBJ1-6; 10 nucleotides agree with TRBD1. In germline, CDR1 is SGHNT, CDR2 YYREEE (reference sequence). The CDR3 is made up of 15 amino acids. With V trimmed by 5 bases and J by 7 bases, 6 bases remained unmatched. CDR3 coding DNA: TGTGCCAGCAGACTGACAGGGGGCAACAATTCACCCCTCCACTTT. This encodes CASRLTGGNNSPLHF.

This clone was seen just once. CDR3 coding DNA: TGTGCCAGCAGTAGACTTTGGGAGCCCAGCGCAGATACGCAGTATTTT. It translates to CASSRLWEPSADTQYF. The rearrangement joins TRBV27 to TRBJ2-3, with TRBD2 as a possible D gene (5 bases). Between the trimmed V and J ends, which lost 5 bases and 4 bases, there was a span of 19 bases. The CDR3 sequence is 16 residues long. Germline CDR1 is MNHEY and CDR2 is SMNVEV (reference sequence).

V and J are TRBV5-4 and TRBJ1-4, with TRBD1 matching 7 bases. The V gene's germline CDR1 is SGHNT and CDR2 YYREEE (reference sequence). With 2 bases clipped from V and 8 bases from J, the junction kept 9 bases outside the gene matches. The CDR3 covers 15 residues. The chain's CDR3 is CASSLGGGAGEKLFF. CDR3 nucleotide sequence: TGTGCCAGCAGCTTAGGAGGGGGCGCAGGGGAAAAACTGTTTTTT.

The J gene is TRBJ2-1, the V gene TRBV5-1; D might be TRBD2 (6 bases). CDR1 and CDR2 from the germline V gene are SGHRS and YFSETQ. Trimming took off 4 bases at V and 4 bases at J, with 9 bases between the two ends. This CDR3 has 13 amino acids. As DNA, the CDR3 is TGCGCCAGCAGCCGGGACTTTTACAATGAGCAGTTCTTC. Protein sequence: CASSRDFYNEQFF.

V is TRBV7-2 and J is TRBJ2-5, with TRBD1 matching over 9 bases. CDR1 is SGHTA, CDR2 FQGNSA, per germline. The V and J ends lost 1 base and 4 bases, in that order; junction bases with no gene match: 4. CDR3 length: 15 amino acids. The CDR3, as DNA: TGTGCCAGCAGCTTAGGGGACAGGGAACCAGAGACCCAGTACTTC. The encoded protein is CASSLGDREPETQYF.

This clone turned up a few times. The chain combines TRBV18 with TRBJ1-3; no definite D call. The germline V gene encodes CDR1 KGHSH and CDR2 LQKENI. V shed 4 bases and J shed 0 bases, with 16 bases lying between them. CDR3 length: 17 residues. The CDR3: CASSLNVIANSGNTIYF. CDR3 in DNA: TGTGCCAGCTCACTTAACGTAATTGCTAACTCTGGAAACACCATATATTTT.

The chain employs TRBV29-1 and TRBJ2-3; 7 positions match TRBD1. The length of the CDR3 is 14 residues. The trim removed 7 bases at V and 4 bases at J, leaving 11 bases unmatched. CDR1 and CDR2 from the germline V gene are SQVTM and ANQGSEA. The CDR3 DNA reads as TGCAGCGCCCTAGGGGGCGCGTCCCCAGATACGCAGTATTTT. As protein: CSALGGASPDTQYF.

About this clone itself: The identical CDR3 is also encoded by other nucleotide sequences in the sample. The rearrangement links TRBV4-1 to TRBJ2-5; TRBD2 is a possible D gene (6 bases). Germline assignment: CDR1 MGHRA and CDR2 YSYEKL. There are 16 residues in the CDR3. The V end was cut by 4 bases, the J end by 3 bases, with 18 bases between. CDR3 nucleotide sequence: TGCGCCAGCAGCCTTAATGCGGGTAGCGGAGAAGAGACCCAGTACTTC. Protein product: CASSLNAGSGEETQYF.

This chain connects TRBV5-4 to TRBJ2-1; 14 positions match TRBD2. The CDR3 runs to 17 residues. Germline-derived CDR1 and CDR2 are SGHNT and YYREEE (reference sequence). After removal of 0 bases from V and 9 bases from J, the junction contained 8 bases not matched to a gene. Written as DNA, the CDR3 is TGTGCCAGCAGCTTGGGGTCGGGACTAGCGGGAGCGGTTGAGCAGTTCTTC. Translating gives CASSLGSGLAGAVEQFF.

The CDR3 nucleotides read TGTGCCAGCACCGCCGGGACTAGCGAGTTCAATGAGCAGTTCTTC. Encoded protein: CASTAGTSEFNEQFF. The chain carries TRBV6-1 and TRBJ2-1; TRBD2 aligns across 10 bases. Trimming took 7 bases from V and 6 from J; bases not matched to a gene: 9. From germline, CDR1 is MNHNS and CDR2 SASEGT. The CDR3 extends over 15 amino acids.

This sequence joins TRBV6-1 and TRBJ2-1; D may be TRBD1 (6 bases). This CDR3 comprises 14 residues. Trimming removed 6 bases at V and 4 bases at J, with 13 bases between. Per the germline V gene, CDR1 is MNHNS and CDR2 is SASEGT. The chain's CDR3 is CASSPGEIYNEQFF. The CDR3 DNA follows: TGTGCCAGCAGCCCAGGGGAGATATACAATGAGCAGTTCTTC.

The chain recombines TRBV2 with TRBJ2-6; the D is unclear. The CDR3 sequence is 16 residues long. Germline CDR1 is SNHLY and CDR2 is FYNNEI. The ends were cut back, 0 bases at V and 0 bases at J, with 6 bases in the middle. The CDR3 DNA is TGTGCCAGCAGTGAAGCGCGGAGCTCTGGGGCCAACGTCCTGACTTTC. This sequence encodes CASSEARSSGANVLTF.

The chain has TRBV6-1 and TRBJ1-2, with D possibly being TRBD1 (6 bases). V was pared by 1 base and J by 8 bases, with 17 bases between. The CDR3 covers 15 residues. Germline V gene data show CDR1 as MNHNS and CDR2 as SASEGT. This CDR3 reads CASSEVLQGRGGYTF. In nucleotides, the CDR3 is TGTGCCAGCAGTGAAGTTTTGCAGGGCAGGGGAGGCTACACCTTC.

This clone was picked up one time. The V call is TRBV4-1, the J call TRBJ1-4; 11 bases line up with TRBD1. The CDR3 consists of 16 residues. The junction had 7 bases not matched to a gene; V was cut back by 2 bases and J by 8 bases. Germline V CDR1 and CDR2: MGHRA, YSYEKL. CDR3 region: CASSQMDRGQFEKLFF. Here the CDR3 DNA reads TGCGCCAGCAGCCAAATGGACAGGGGGCAATTCGAAAAACTGTTTTTT.

V usage is TRBV5-5 and J usage is TRBJ2-4, with TRBD2 matching over 9 bases. With V trimmed by 5 bases and J by 9 bases, 12 bases remained unmatched. This CDR3 region has 15 residues. Per the germline V gene, CDR1 is SGHKS and CDR2 is YYEKEE (reference sequence). The CDR3: CASRSLAGGKGIQYF. In DNA form, the CDR3 reads TGTGCCAGCAGATCACTAGCGGGCGGAAAGGGCATTCAGTACTTC.

The chain combines TRBV27 with TRBJ2-1; maybe TRBD1 (6 bases). The CDR3 contains 14 residues. Germline V gene lookup returns CDR1 MNHEY and CDR2 SMNVEV (reference sequence). Trimming pared 6 bases from V and 1 base from J, leaving 10 bases between. CDR3 residues: CASRQGRSYNEQFF. CDR3 in DNA: TGTGCCAGCAGACAGGGTCGGTCCTACAATGAGCAGTTCTTC.

The V and J genes are TRBV7-9 and TRBJ1-5; D is undetermined. The length of the CDR3 is 14 residues. Trimming took off 0 bases at V and 4 bases at J, with 7 bases between the two ends. Germline V gene sequence: CDR1 SEHNR, CDR2 FQNEAQ (reference sequence). Here the CDR3 DNA reads TGTGCCAGCAGCTTAGCACAGCCGAATCAGCCCCAGCATTTT. It translates to CASSLAQPNQPQHF.

V usage is TRBV6-5 and J usage is TRBJ2-7; D gene uncertain. Trimming removed 5 bases from V and 5 bases from J, with 10 bases in between. This CDR3 has 12 residues. The V gene's germline CDR1 is MNHEY and CDR2 SVGAGI. In nucleotides, the CDR3 is TGTGCCAGCAGTCCCAAACTCCACGAGCAGTACTTC. This gives the protein CASSPKLHEQYF.

The gene calls are TRBV9 and TRBJ1-6; D ambiguous. Per the germline V gene, CDR1 is SGDLS and CDR2 is YYNGEE. The CDR3 covers 14 residues. Trimming pared 0 bases from V and 5 bases from J, leaving 6 bases between. CDR3 residues: CASSVAGDNSPLHF. As DNA, the CDR3 is TGTGCCAGCAGCGTAGCGGGAGATAATTCACCCCTCCACTTT.

The chain carries TRBV6-5 and TRBJ2-5; D gene ambiguous. TRBJ2-7 matches the DNA end more closely, so the J call is doubtful. Germline values: CDR1 MNHEY, CDR2 SVGAGI. CDR3 length: 15 residues. The CDR3 coding sequence is TGTGCCAGCAGTTATGATCGGCCCCGAGGCTACGAGCAGTACTTC. Translated, it gives CASSYDRPRGYEQYF.

This chain connects TRBV6-1 to TRBJ2-1; TRBD1 aligns across 10 bases. From germline, CDR1 is MNHNS and CDR2 SASEGT. V shed 6 bases and J 4 bases; nucleotides not matched to a gene: 6. The CDR3 is 15 residues long. CDR3 DNA sequence: TGTGCCAGCAGCCTGGACAGGGGGACTTACAATGAGCAGTTCTTC. Amino acid sequence: CASSLDRGTYNEQFF.